The clone carrying this T cell receptor beta chain was found many times. With V trimmed by 5 bases and J by 5 bases, 8 bases remained unmatched. The CDR3 extends over 14 amino acids. This record belongs to a study of T cells in Graves' hyperthyroidism and ophthalmopathy. RNA transcripts served as the template for amplifying TCR beta CDR3 regions. An initial round of RT-PCR targeting the TCR CDR3 relied on the HTBI primer set. MiXCR, applied by TCRdb to the multiplex PCR reads, yields one record per CDR3 protein. This sample has around 450,000 distinct CDR3 sequences, with roughly an eighth found just once.

The rearrangement uses TRBV12-3 or TRBV12-4 and TRBJ2-5; 7 positions match TRBD1. This receptor was identified in a woman aged 18-29 years with Graves' hyperthyroidism. The sequencing input was blood. The CDR3, as DNA: TGTGCCAGCAGTCCCCAGGGACAGCCGGAGACCCAGTACTTC. This encodes CASSPQGQPETQYF.